The 17 T cell receptor beta chains listed next were all sequenced from one sample in a study of shared clonotypes between healthy human individuals. Some clones are missing from TCRdb's copy, which holds only in-frame ones; the method was immunoSEQ multiplex PCR. The sample includes about 1,800,000 clones, about 95% seen only once; the top ten take 0.95% to 1.5%. Naive CD8 cells, CD45RO-negative and positively selected for CCR7, excluded terminally differentiated effector memory CD45RA+ cells. Sequenced: naive CD8+ T cells sorted from blood. The receptors come from a man younger than 30 in good health.

This chain connects TRBV2 to TRBJ1-1; no definite D call. The CDR3 totals 14 residues. Germline V lookup: CDR1 SNHLY, CDR2 FYNNEI. V shed 6 bases and J shed 1 base, with 12 bases lying between them. Here the CDR3 DNA reads TGTGCCAGCAGAAGGACGGCTTCGAACACTGAAGCTTTCTTT. It encodes CASRRTASNTEAFF.

The gene calls are TRBV7-9 and TRBJ2-5; the D is unclear. CDR1 is SEHNR and CDR2 is FQNEAQ in the germline V gene (reference sequence). V lost 1 base to trimming and J lost 2 bases, with 11 bases between them. This CDR3 contains 15 residues. The CDR3 region has the DNA TGTGCCAGCAGCTTAGGGGTAGCAAATCAAGAGACCCAGTACTTC. Its protein is CASSLGVANQETQYF.

This sequence joins TRBV7-8 and TRBJ2-7; D is uncertain. The CDR3 is 13 residues long. V shed 1 base and J shed 3 bases, with 7 bases lying between them. CDR1 is SGHVS and CDR2 is FQNEAQ in the germline V gene. The CDR3 bases are TGTGCCAGCAGCTTAGATGGGGACTACGAGCAGTACTTC. Amino acids: CASSLDGDYEQYF. The whole variable domain, filled in from reference TRBV7-8 and TRBJ2-7, reads GAGVSQSPRYKVAKRGQDVALRCDPISGHVSLFWYQQALGQGPEFLTYFQNEAQLDKSGLPSDRFFAERPEGSVSTLKIQRTQQEDSAVYLCASSLDGDYEQYFGPGTRLTVT.

The V gene is TRBV5-6, the J gene TRBJ2-5; D is undetermined. The CDR3 length is 15 residues. With 6 bases removed from V and 2 bases from J, the gap between germline ends came to 17 bases. From germline, CDR1 is SGHDT and CDR2 YYEEEE. CDR3 in DNA: TGTGCCAGCATCCCCAGCAGATTCGAACAAGAGACCCAGTACTTC. Its translation is CASIPSRFEQETQYF.

The chain employs TRBV7-9 and TRBJ2-1, with D possibly TRBD2 on 5 matching bases. The CDR3 covers 15 residues. V lost 6 bases and J 2 bases, leaving 14 bases between the germline ends. Germline CDR1 and CDR2: SEHNR and FQNEAQ (reference sequence). The CDR3 DNA reads TGTGCCAGCAGTACTAGGGAAACCACCTACAATGAGCAGTTCTTC. Translation: CASSTRETTYNEQFF.

The CDR3 loop reads CASSPPGLVSYNEQFF. The CDR3 nucleotides read TGTGCCAGCAGCCCGCCGGGACTAGTATCCTACAATGAGCAGTTCTTC. The V gene is TRBV7-6, the J gene TRBJ2-1; TRBD2 matches 8 bases. The germline CDR1 and CDR2 sequences are SGHVS and FNYEAQ. The CDR3 covers 16 residues. V lost 5 bases and J lost 1; bases outside the gene matches: 7.

The rearrangement links TRBV2 to TRBJ2-7; D might be TRBD2 (5 bases). Germline V gene data show CDR1 as SNHLY and CDR2 as FYNNEI. Trimming removed 4 bases at V and 0 bases at J, with 10 bases between. The CDR3 sequence is 14 residues long. CDR3: CASSAYGDSYEQYF. The CDR3 DNA is TGTGCCAGCAGTGCGTACGGGGACTCCTACGAGCAGTACTTC.

The rearrangement uses TRBV4-3 and TRBJ2-6, with D perhaps TRBD1 or TRBD2 (5 bases each). Germline loops: CDR1 LGHNA, CDR2 YSLEER. The CDR3 has 17 amino acids. V shed 0 bases and J shed 0 bases, with 9 bases lying between them. The CDR3 sequence is CASSQEGPGSGANVLTF. The CDR3 region has the DNA TGCGCCAGCAGCCAAGAGGGACCGGGCTCTGGGGCCAACGTCCTGACTTTC.

This chain joins TRBV6-1 and TRBJ2-4; D assignment may be TRBD1 or TRBD2 (6 bases each). V was trimmed by 2 bases and J by 8 bases, leaving 16 bases between them. Germline V lookup: CDR1 MNHNS, CDR2 SASEGT. The CDR3 spans 15 residues. The CDR3 sequence: CASSELGQGRYIQYF. The CDR3 nucleotides read TGTGCCAGCAGTGAACTCGGGCAGGGGAGGTACATTCAGTACTTC.

V gene TRBV27 combines with J gene TRBJ1-5; D perhaps matches TRBD1 (6 bases). Germline V gene sequence: CDR1 MNHEY, CDR2 SMNVEV (reference sequence). V lost 2 bases to trimming and J lost 2 bases, with 22 bases between them. This CDR3 comprises 19 residues. CDR3 amino acids: CASSLIGPGAVVGNQPQHF. CDR3 nucleotides: TGTGCCAGCAGTTTAATAGGTCCAGGGGCGGTGGTTGGCAATCAGCCCCAGCATTTT.

V is TRBV4-3 and J is TRBJ2-1, with TRBD2 matching over 10 bases. There are 16 residues in the CDR3. V lost 4 bases, J lost 4 bases, and 7 bases stayed unmatched. The germline V gene has CDR1 LGHNA and CDR2 YSLEER. The CDR3 loop reads CASSPVGTSVYNEQFF. Written as DNA, the CDR3 is TGCGCCAGCAGCCCTGTCGGGACTAGCGTATACAATGAGCAGTTCTTC.

Turning to this clone: The sample contains more than one DNA sequence encoding this CDR3. The gene calls are TRBV18 and TRBJ2-7; D may be TRBD2 (6 bases). CDR1 and CDR2 (germline): KGHSH, LQKENI. This CDR3 is built from 14 residues. Trimming left V 1 base short and J 0 bases short, with 7 bases between. The CDR3, as DNA: TGTGCCAGCTCACCACGGGACTCCTCCTACGAGCAGTACTTC. Protein: CASSPRDSSYEQYF.

This chain links TRBV30 with TRBJ1-1; a weak D match, TRBD1 (5 bases). Germline V gives CDR1 GTSNPN, CDR2 SVGIG (reference sequence). V lost 1 base and J lost 11, with 11 bases in between. The CDR3 consists of 11 residues. This chain's CDR3 is CAWSDLRGAFF. In DNA, the CDR3 is TGTGCCTGGAGTGACCTTCGGGGGGCTTTCTTT.

The chain is built from TRBV10-2 and TRBJ1-5; D might be TRBD1 (5 bases). The ends were cut back, 11 bases at V and 5 bases at J, with 16 bases in the middle. The CDR3 runs to 13 residues. CDR1 and CDR2 from the germline V gene are WSHSY and SAAADI. The CDR3 spells CAASQGSYQPQHF. In nucleotides, the CDR3 is TGCGCCGCCAGCCAGGGATCCTATCAGCCCCAGCATTTT.

The CDR3 reads CASSLVQGVGTDTQYF. The CDR3 nucleotides read TGTGCCAGCAGCTTGGTTCAGGGGGTAGGCACAGATACGCAGTATTTT. The chain is built from TRBV5-6 and TRBJ2-3; TRBD1 matches 7 bases. This CDR3 is built from 16 residues. Germline assignment: CDR1 SGHDT and CDR2 YYEEEE. V gave up 0 bases and J gave up 1 base; unmatched junction bases: 5.

This chain links TRBV11-2 with TRBJ2-3; 8 positions match TRBD2. The CDR3 has 18 amino acids. Per the germline V gene, CDR1 is SGHAT and CDR2 is FQNNGV. With V trimmed by 5 bases and J by 2 bases, 15 bases remained unmatched. CDR3 sequence: CASSQKGRAGVVTDTQYF. The CDR3 DNA reads TGTGCCAGCAGCCAGAAAGGAAGAGCGGGGGTGGTCACAGATACGCAGTATTTT.

V is TRBV29-1 and J is TRBJ2-5, with D possibly TRBD2 on 6 matching bases. CDR1 and CDR2 (germline): SQVTM, ANQGSEA. V was cut by 6 bases and J by 5 bases, with 19 bases left in between. CDR3 length: 14 amino acids. CDR3 DNA: TGCAGCGTGGCCGGCGGGACCCAGGAGGAGACCCAGTACTTC. Protein: CSVAGGTQEETQYF.